This T cell receptor (beta chain) was sequenced in a study of T cells in Graves' hyperthyroidism and ophthalmopathy. J gave up 3 bases and V 5 bases, and 2 bases lay outside the gene matches. This CDR3 has 14 residues. Germline CDR1 and CDR2: MNHNS and SASEGT. The table lists this clonotype with many counts. The source material, RNA transcripts, was used to amplify TCR beta CDR3 regions. A set of HTBI primers served as the primers for a first-round RT-PCR of the TCR CDR3. TCRdb re-derived calls from the multiplex PCR reads in MiXCR, one entry per CDR3 protein. The repertoire has some 570,000 distinct CDR3 sequences, 17% of them found once; the top ten carry 15% to 20%.

The specimen sequenced was blood. The V and J genes are TRBV6-1 and TRBJ1-5; the match to TRBD1 covers 9 bases. This receptor was obtained from a woman younger than 35 with Graves' ophthalmopathy. The CDR3 DNA reads TGTGCCAGCAGTCGGACAGGGGACAATCAGCCCCAGCATTTT. Its translation: CASSRTGDNQPQHF.